This TCR beta chain was recovered during a study of cytomegalovirus exposure and HLA in healthy donors. Whole-study results and caveats: Cytomegalovirus association was listed for roughly 160 TCR beta chains.

Concerning this clone: Its target is not known.

The CDR3 runs to 12 residues. Primers: 60 Vbeta forward and 13 Jbeta reverse. The method was immunoSEQ multiplex PCR; TCRdb's version includes in-frame clones alone and lacks a portion of them. The table has 100,000 or so clones, about 79% seen once. The specimen sequenced was PBMCs. The sequence derives from a woman under 30 in good health and CMV-seronegative. The V call is TRBV23-1, the J call TRBJ2-7; TRBD2 agrees at 8 bases. Being an ORF, TRBV23-1 has a function that is uncertain. The CDR3 DNA is TGCCCGCCTAGGCGGGGGGTCTACGAGCAGTACTTC. Translating gives CPPRRGVYEQYF.